The 12 T cell receptor beta chains given below trace back to one sample, sequenced in a study of blood T cell repertoires in COVID-19. The table came from immunoSEQ multiplex PCR; TCRdb's copy has only in-frame clones and leaves some out. The table includes roughly 200,000 clones, approximately 86% detected once. The sample was PBMCs or T cells enriched from blood (not recorded which). These TCRs come from a woman aged 30 to 39 who had recovered from COVID-19.

The V call is TRBV6-5, the J call TRBJ2-3; 8 positions agree with TRBD2. The ends lost 0 bases at V and 3 bases at J; junction bases unmatched: 5. Germline V lookup: CDR1 MNHEY, CDR2 SVGAGI. This CDR3 region has 16 residues. CDR3 sequence (DNA): TGTGCCAGCAGTTACTCCCGGGGGGGCGGGACAGATACGCAGTATTTT. It translates to CASSYSRGGGTDTQYF.

The chain uses TRBV19 and TRBJ2-5; TRBD1 agrees at 8 bases. CDR1 is LNHDA and CDR2 is SQIVND in the germline V gene (reference sequence). The CDR3 is 20 amino acids. Trimming at V came to 3 bases and at J to 1 base, leaving 19 bases not matched to a gene. The CDR3 DNA follows: TGTGCCAGTAGTATTAAGTGGAAGACCTTCGGGACAGGTCCCCAAGAGACCCAGTACTTC. Its translation is CASSIKWKTFGTGPQETQYF.

The chain employs TRBV7-9 and TRBJ1-5; 9 bases match TRBD1. Losses at the gene ends were 1 base for V and 9 bases for J; bases not matched to a gene: 4. The CDR3 is 14 amino acids. Germline-derived CDR1 and CDR2 are SEHNR and FQNEAQ (reference sequence). CDR3 sequence (DNA): TGTGCCAGCAGCTTAGGGGACAGGGTCGGGCCCCAGCATTTT. Amino acid sequence: CASSLGDRVGPQHF.

The chain combines TRBV5-1 with TRBJ2-1, with a possible D match to TRBD2 (5 bases). The CDR3 totals 11 residues. The germline V and J ends were trimmed by 5 bases and 8 bases, with 8 bases remaining between them. Germline values: CDR1 SGHRS, CDR2 YFSETQ. The CDR3 loop is CASREEDEQFF. The CDR3 DNA follows: TGCGCCAGCAGGGAGGAAGATGAGCAGTTCTTC.

The chain is built from TRBV2 and TRBJ1-2, with TRBD1 identical over 8 bases. The CDR3 contains 12 residues. The trim removed 6 bases at V and 7 bases at J, leaving 4 bases unmatched. Germline V gene lookup returns CDR1 SNHLY and CDR2 FYNNEI. CDR3 in amino acids: CASSPDRGGYTF. DNA for the CDR3: TGTGCCAGCAGCCCCGACAGGGGTGGCTACACCTTC.

This sequence joins TRBV2 and TRBJ1-2; D is uncertain. Trimming removed 7 bases at V and 6 bases at J, with 12 bases between. Germline assignment: CDR1 SNHLY and CDR2 FYNNEI. This CDR3 spans 12 amino acids. CDR3 coding DNA: TGTGCCAGCACCGCATCAGGCAATGGCTACACCTTC. The encoded protein is CASTASGNGYTF. Filled out from reference TRBV2 and TRBJ1-2, the complete variable domain reads EPEVTQTPSHQVTQMGQEVILRCVPISNHLYFYWYRQILGQKVEFLVSFYNNEISEKSEIFDDQFSVERPDGSNFTLKIRSTKLEDSAMYFCASTASGNGYTFGSGTRLTVV.

CDR3 nucleotides: TGCAGCGTTGAAGATCTTACAGGCGATAACTATGGCTACACCTTC. Encoded protein: CSVEDLTGDNYGYTF. V gene TRBV29-1 combines with J gene TRBJ1-2, with TRBD1 as a possible D gene (5 bases). The CDR3 has 15 residues. Germline-derived CDR1 and CDR2 are SQVTM and ANQGSEA. The V gene lost 0 bases and the J gene lost 1 base, with 12 bases spanning the gap.

This clone was detected only a few times. The V and J genes are TRBV27 and TRBJ1-2; no definite D call. The V and J ends lost 0 bases and 3 bases respectively, with 11 bases between them. The CDR3 is made up of 15 amino acids. Germline V gene sequence: CDR1 MNHEY, CDR2 SMNVEV (reference sequence). The DNA of the CDR3 is TGTGCCAGCAGTTTATCTCCGACTGCCCACTATGGCTACACCTTC. This codes for CASSLSPTAHYGYTF.

V is TRBV5-6 and J is TRBJ1-5; 10 bases match TRBD1. CDR3 length: 15 residues. Germline V CDR1 and CDR2: SGHDT, YYEEEE. The V gene end was trimmed by 0 bases and the J gene end by 8 bases; junction bases not matched to a gene: 5. The chain's CDR3 is CASSLGTGGGKPQHF. In nucleotides, the CDR3 is TGTGCCAGCAGCTTGGGGACAGGGGGAGGCAAGCCCCAGCATTTT.

This clone showed up just once. The chain recombines TRBV7-3 with TRBJ1-2; a weak D match, TRBD1 (6 bases). The V gene lost 2 bases and the J gene lost 8 bases, with 24 bases spanning the gap. This CDR3 is 17 amino acids long. Germline-derived CDR1 and CDR2 are SGHTA and FQGTGA. The CDR3 coding sequence is TGTGCCAGCAGCTTAGTCGCCACAGGGTATTCGTGGATAGGCTACACCTTC. Translation gives CASSLVATGYSWIGYTF. The full variable domain, its missing parts supplied by reference TRBV7-3 and TRBJ1-2, is GAGVSQTPSNKVTEKGKYVELRCDPISGHTALYWYRQSLGQGPEFLIYFQGTGAADDSGLPNDRFFAVRPEGSVSTLKIQRTERGDSAVYLCASSLVATGYSWIGYTFGSGTRLTVV.

The sample holds a few counts of this clone. The genes are TRBV19 and TRBJ1-6; no firm D call. CDR3 length equals 15 residues. The germline V gene has CDR1 LNHDA and CDR2 SQIVND (reference sequence). Trimming stripped 7 bases from V and 0 bases from J, with 10 bases between. The CDR3 DNA sequence: TGTGCCAGTACGGAGGGCTCCTCCTATAATTCACCCCTCCACTTT. Translated, it gives CASTEGSSYNSPLHF.

V is TRBV30 and J is TRBJ2-5; possible D gene TRBD2, 7 bases. V lost 4 bases to trimming and J lost 3 bases, with 18 bases between them. Germline CDR1 reads GTSNPN; CDR2 reads SVGIG (reference sequence). This CDR3 spans 15 amino acids. The CDR3 DNA reads as TGTGCCTGGAACAGGGACTACGATTCCAAAGAGACCCAGTACTTC. Protein: CAWNRDYDSKETQYF.